The 12 T cell receptor beta chains listed next were all sequenced from one sample in a study of blood T cells in healthy people across ages. Primers used in a second PCR of about 6 to 11 cycles were a sample-barcoded 5' primer and a J-beta primer mix. Using its own MiXCR run on the 5' RACE reads, TCRdb lists one record per CDR3 protein. The table shows 950,000 to 1,200,000 distinct CDR3 sequences, with roughly two fifths occurring only once. The sequencing input was blood. The receptors come from a man aged 18 to 29 in good health.

The V call is TRBV24-1, the J call TRBJ2-3; D gene ambiguous. Germline lookup yields CDR1 KGHDR and CDR2 SFDVKD. The CDR3 covers 14 residues. The ends were cut back, 3 bases at V and 5 bases at J, with 11 bases in the middle. Written as DNA, the CDR3 is TGTGCCACCAGTGATCATATATCGGGAGATACGCAGTATTTT. This sequence encodes CATSDHISGDTQYF.

This clonotype was detected only a few times. This sequence joins TRBV20-1 and TRBJ2-3; possibly TRBD2 for D (6 bases). With 0 bases removed from V and 0 bases from J, the gap between germline ends came to 13 bases. The CDR3 length is 16 residues. The V gene's germline CDR1 is DFQATT and CDR2 SNEGSKA (reference sequence). CDR3 loop: CSARDQLAVSTDTQYF. Written as DNA, the CDR3 is TGCAGTGCTAGAGACCAGTTAGCGGTTAGCACAGATACGCAGTATTTT.

This clonotype has only a few counts. The rearrangement joins TRBV4-3 to TRBJ2-1; D not certain. Per germline, CDR1 LGHNA and CDR2 YSLEER. Trimming pared 0 bases from V and 0 bases from J, leaving 6 bases between. This CDR3 comprises 15 residues. Written as DNA, the CDR3 is TGCGCCAGCAGCCAAGACAGACGCTCCTACAATGAGCAGTTCTTC. Amino acids: CASSQDRRSYNEQFF.

This clonotype showed up just a few times. V and J are TRBV13 and TRBJ2-3; tentative D call: TRBD1 (6 bases). Per the germline V gene, CDR1 is PRHDT and CDR2 is FYEKMQ (reference sequence). V dropped 4 bases and J dropped 0 bases, with 17 bases sitting between them. The CDR3 consists of 17 residues. CDR3 bases: TGTGCCAGCAGCTCTTATCGGGACACCTCTAGCACAGATACGCAGTATTTT. Encoded protein: CASSSYRDTSSTDTQYF.

This rearrangement joins TRBV27 to TRBJ1-2; D not resolved. Germline V CDR1 and CDR2: MNHEY, SMNVEV (reference sequence). This CDR3 is built from 11 residues. Trimming pared 5 bases from V and 7 bases from J, leaving 8 bases between. The CDR3: CASSRGSGYTF. The CDR3 DNA reads TGTGCCAGCAGTCGAGGAAGTGGCTACACCTTC.

This clonotype has just a few counts. This sequence joins TRBV4-3 and TRBJ2-5; 7 bases agree with TRBD2. This CDR3 spans 17 amino acids. Germline lookup yields CDR1 LGHNA and CDR2 YSLEER. V trimming: 0 bases; J trimming: 11 bases; junction bases outside the gene matches: 18. The chain's CDR3 is CASSQDWASSGNNEQYF. CDR3 sequence (DNA): TGCGCCAGCAGCCAAGATTGGGCATCTAGCGGAAACAATGAGCAGTACTTC.

The chain recombines TRBV20-1 with TRBJ2-2; 9 positions agree with TRBD1. From germline, CDR1 is DFQATT and CDR2 SNEGSKA (reference sequence). V shed 3 bases, J shed 4 bases, and the junction held 6 bases outside the gene matches. The CDR3 is 15 residues long. For the CDR3, the DNA is TGCAGTGCTAGGCCCGGGACAGGGATCACCGGGGAGCTGTTTTTT. Encoded protein: CSARPGTGITGELFF.

This clonotype was recorded a few times. The rearrangement uses TRBV12-3 or TRBV12-4 and TRBJ2-1, with TRBD2 matching over 7 bases. The CDR3 is 16 amino acids. Losses at the gene ends were 6 bases for V and 3 bases for J; bases not matched to a gene: 11. Here the CDR3 reads CASRRPGTGGYNEQFF. CDR3 nucleotide sequence: TGTGCCAGCAGGCGACCCGGGACGGGAGGCTACAATGAGCAGTTCTTC.

This clonotype was counted between two and nine times. The chain links TRBV13 to TRBJ2-1, with a possible D match to TRBD2 (5 bases). The CDR3 is 13 residues long. Germline CDR1 reads PRHDT; CDR2 reads FYEKMQ (reference sequence). Trimming left V 5 bases short and J 8 bases short, with 13 bases between. CDR3: CASSLVGEYEQFF. CDR3 DNA: TGTGCCAGCAGCCTCGTGGGAGAATATGAGCAGTTCTTC. Full variable domain (outside the CDR3, taken from reference TRBV13 and TRBJ2-1): AAGVIQSPRHLIKEKRETATLKCYPIPRHDTVYWYQQGPGQDPQFLISFYEKMQSDKGSIPDRFSAQQFSDYHSELNMSSLELGDSALYFCASSLVGEYEQFFGPGTRLTVL.

J is TRBJ1-4 and V is TRBV10-3; the D is unclear. Germline CDR1 and CDR2: ENHRY and SYGVKD. The germline V and J ends were trimmed by 6 bases and 0 bases, with 11 bases remaining between them. CDR3 length: 15 residues. CDR3 loop: CAISAGPATNEKLFF. As DNA, the CDR3 is TGTGCCATCAGCGCAGGCCCCGCAACTAATGAAAAACTGTTTTTT.

This clonotype has ten or more counts. The chain recombines TRBV29-1 with TRBJ2-5, with D unresolved. With the DNA end fitting TRBJ2-7 better, the J assignment may be wrong. The CDR3 totals 11 residues. Per the germline V gene, CDR1 is SQVTM and CDR2 is ANQGSEA. In nucleotides, the CDR3 is TGCAGCGTTGAAGTTGTAGACGAGCAGTACTTC. Its protein is CSVEVVDEQYF.

This clonotype was seen a few times. The chain combines TRBV19 with TRBJ1-1; D not resolved. This CDR3 region has 17 residues. The V end lost 0 bases, the J end lost 4 bases, and 18 bases lay between the germline ends. CDR1 is LNHDA, CDR2 SQIVND, per germline (reference sequence). The DNA for the CDR3 is TGTGCCAGTAGTATAGACGGCATGGGAGGAGAAACCACTGAAGCTTTCTTT. Its translation: CASSIDGMGGETTEAFF.